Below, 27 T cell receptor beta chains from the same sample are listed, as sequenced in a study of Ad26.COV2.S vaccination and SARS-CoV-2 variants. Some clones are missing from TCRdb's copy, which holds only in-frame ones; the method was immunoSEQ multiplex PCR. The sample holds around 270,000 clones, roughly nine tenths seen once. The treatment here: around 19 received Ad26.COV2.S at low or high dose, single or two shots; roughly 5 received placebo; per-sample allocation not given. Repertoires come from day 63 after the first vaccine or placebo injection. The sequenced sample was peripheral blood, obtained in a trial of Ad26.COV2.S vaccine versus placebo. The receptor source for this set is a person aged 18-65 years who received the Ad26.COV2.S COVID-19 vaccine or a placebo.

This CDR3 is CASSYSILAGGHSGANVLTF. The CDR3 coding sequence is TGTGCCAGCAGTTACTCGATACTAGCGGGGGGGCACTCTGGGGCCAACGTCCTGACTTTC. The chain joins TRBV6-2 or TRBV6-3 to TRBJ2-6, with 13 bases fitting TRBD2. V dropped 0 bases and J dropped 0; count of bases not matched to a gene: 5. CDR1 and CDR2 (germline): MNHEY, SVGEGT. This CDR3 is 20 amino acids long.

DNA of the CDR3: TGTGCCAGCAGTTACGCTTCGCAGGGCTTGAACACTGAAGCTTTCTTT. Translated: CASSYASQGLNTEAFF. The chain combines TRBV6-2 or TRBV6-3 with TRBJ1-1; tentative D call: TRBD1 (5 bases). CDR3 length: 16 amino acids. Germline V CDR1 and CDR2: MNHEY, SVGEGT. The germline V and J ends were trimmed by 2 bases and 0 bases, with 13 bases remaining between them.

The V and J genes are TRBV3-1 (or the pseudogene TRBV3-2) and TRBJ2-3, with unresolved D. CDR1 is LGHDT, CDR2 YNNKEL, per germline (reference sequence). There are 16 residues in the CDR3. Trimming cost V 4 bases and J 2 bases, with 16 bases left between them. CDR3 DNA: TGTGCCAGCAGCCTTCCATTTCCCGGCACCACAGATACGCAGTATTTT. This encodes CASSLPFPGTTDTQYF.

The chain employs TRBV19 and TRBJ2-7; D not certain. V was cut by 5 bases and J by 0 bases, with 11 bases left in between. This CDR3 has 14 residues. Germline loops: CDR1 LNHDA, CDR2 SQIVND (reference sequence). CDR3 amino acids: CASSEGLSSYEQYF. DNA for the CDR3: TGTGCCAGTAGTGAAGGCTTGAGCTCCTACGAGCAGTACTTC.

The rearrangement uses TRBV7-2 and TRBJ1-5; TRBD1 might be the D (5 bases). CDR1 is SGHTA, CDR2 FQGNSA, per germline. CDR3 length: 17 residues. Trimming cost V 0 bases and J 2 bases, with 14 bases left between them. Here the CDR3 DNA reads TGTGCCAGCAGCTTAGCGCAGGGAAGGACGGGCAATCAGCCCCAGCATTTT. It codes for CASSLAQGRTGNQPQHF.

The CDR3 here is CATTPGQGTEAFF. CDR3 nucleotide sequence: TGTGCCACCACCCCCGGACAGGGCACTGAAGCTTTCTTT. J is TRBJ1-1 and V is TRBV24-1; TRBD1 aligns across 8 bases. This CDR3 comprises 13 residues. The germline V gene has CDR1 KGHDR and CDR2 SFDVKD. V shed 8 bases, J shed 4 bases, and the junction held 5 bases outside the gene matches.

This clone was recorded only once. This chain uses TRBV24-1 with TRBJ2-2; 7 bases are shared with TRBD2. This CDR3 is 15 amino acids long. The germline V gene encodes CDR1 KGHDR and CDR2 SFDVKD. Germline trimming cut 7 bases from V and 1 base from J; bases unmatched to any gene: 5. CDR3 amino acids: CATSRAGENTGELFF. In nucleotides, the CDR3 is TGTGCCACCAGCCGCGCGGGGGAGAACACCGGGGAGCTGTTTTTT.

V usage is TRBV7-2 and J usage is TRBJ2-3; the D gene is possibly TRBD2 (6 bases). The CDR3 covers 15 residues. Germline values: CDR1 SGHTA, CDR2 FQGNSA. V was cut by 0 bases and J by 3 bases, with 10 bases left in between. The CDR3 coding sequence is TGTGCCAGCAGCTTAGCTGGAGGGAGGACAGATACGCAGTATTTT. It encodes CASSLAGGRTDTQYF.

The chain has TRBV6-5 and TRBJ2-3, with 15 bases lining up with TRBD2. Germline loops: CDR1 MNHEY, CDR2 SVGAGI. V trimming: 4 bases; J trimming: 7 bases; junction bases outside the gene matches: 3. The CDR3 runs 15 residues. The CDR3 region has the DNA TGTGCCAGCAGTTCTGGACTAGCGGGAGGGAATACGCAGTATTTT. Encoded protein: CASSSGLAGGNTQYF.

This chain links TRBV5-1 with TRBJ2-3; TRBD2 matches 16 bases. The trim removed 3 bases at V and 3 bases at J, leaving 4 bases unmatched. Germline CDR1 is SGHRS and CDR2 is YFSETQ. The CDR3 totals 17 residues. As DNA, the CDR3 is TGCGCCAGCAGCTCTCCGGGACTAGCGGGGGGGACAGATACGCAGTATTTT. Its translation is CASSSPGLAGGTDTQYF.

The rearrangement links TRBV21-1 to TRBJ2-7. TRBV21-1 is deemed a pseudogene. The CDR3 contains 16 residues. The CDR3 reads CASSKNGGDRIYEQYV. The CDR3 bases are TGTGCCAGCAGCAAAAATGGGGGGGACAGAATCTACGAGCAGTACGTC.

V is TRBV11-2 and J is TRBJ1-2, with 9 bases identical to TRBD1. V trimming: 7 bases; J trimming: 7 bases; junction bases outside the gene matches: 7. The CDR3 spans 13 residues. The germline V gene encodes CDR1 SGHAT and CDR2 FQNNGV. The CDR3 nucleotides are TGTGCCAGCACCGAACAGGGGGCGGGTGGCTACACCTTC. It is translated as CASTEQGAGGYTF.

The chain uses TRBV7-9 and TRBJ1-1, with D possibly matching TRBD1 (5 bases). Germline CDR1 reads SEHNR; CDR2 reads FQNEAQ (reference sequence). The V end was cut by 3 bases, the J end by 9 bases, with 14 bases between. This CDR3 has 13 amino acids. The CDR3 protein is CASSLGQGGKAFF. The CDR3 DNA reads TGTGCCAGCAGCTTGGGGCAGGGCGGTAAAGCTTTCTTT.

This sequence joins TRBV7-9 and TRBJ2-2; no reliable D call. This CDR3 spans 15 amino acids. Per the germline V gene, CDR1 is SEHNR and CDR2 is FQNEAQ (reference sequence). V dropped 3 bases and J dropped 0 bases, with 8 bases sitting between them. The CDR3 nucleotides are TGTGCCAGCAGCTTGACAACCACGAACACCGGGGAGCTGTTTTTT. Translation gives CASSLTTTNTGELFF.

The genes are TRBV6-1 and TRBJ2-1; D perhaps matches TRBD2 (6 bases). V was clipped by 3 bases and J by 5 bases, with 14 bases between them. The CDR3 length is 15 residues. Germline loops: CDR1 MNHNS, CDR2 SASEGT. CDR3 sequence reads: CASSESLATNNEQFF. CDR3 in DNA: TGTGCCAGCAGTGAGAGCCTAGCGACAAACAATGAGCAGTTCTTC.

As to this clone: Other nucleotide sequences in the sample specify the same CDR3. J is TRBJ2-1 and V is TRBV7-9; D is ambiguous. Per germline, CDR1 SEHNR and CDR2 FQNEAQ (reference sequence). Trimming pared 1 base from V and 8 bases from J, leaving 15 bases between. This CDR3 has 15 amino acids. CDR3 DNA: TGTGCCAGCAGCTTAGGGGCAGGAGTAACCGATGAGCAGTTCTTC. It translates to CASSLGAGVTDEQFF.

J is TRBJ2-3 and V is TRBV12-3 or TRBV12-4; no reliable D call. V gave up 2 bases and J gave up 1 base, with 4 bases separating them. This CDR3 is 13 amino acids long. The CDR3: CASSLSGTDTQYF. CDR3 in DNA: TGTGCCAGCAGTTTAAGCGGCACAGATACGCAGTATTTT.

The CDR3 region has the DNA TGCAGCGTCCCCGGGACAGTGAACACTGAAGCTTTCTTT. As protein: CSVPGTVNTEAFF. This sequence joins TRBV29-1 and TRBJ1-1; 7 positions match TRBD1. The CDR3 spans 13 residues. V was pared by 6 bases and J by 0 bases, with 4 bases of the junction left unmatched. Germline values: CDR1 SQVTM, CDR2 ANQGSEA.

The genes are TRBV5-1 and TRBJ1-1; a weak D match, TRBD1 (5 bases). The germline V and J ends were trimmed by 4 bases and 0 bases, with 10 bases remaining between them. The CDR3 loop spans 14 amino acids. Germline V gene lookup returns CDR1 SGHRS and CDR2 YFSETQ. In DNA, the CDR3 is TGCGCCAGCAGCGCAGGACATTTGAACACTGAAGCTTTCTTT. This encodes CASSAGHLNTEAFF. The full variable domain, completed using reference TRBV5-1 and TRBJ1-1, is KAGVTQTPRYLIKTRGQQVTLSCSPISGHRSVSWYQQTPGQGLQFLFEYFSETQRNKGNFPGRFSGRQFSNSRSEMNVSTLELGDSALYLCASSAGHLNTEAFFGQGTRLTVV.

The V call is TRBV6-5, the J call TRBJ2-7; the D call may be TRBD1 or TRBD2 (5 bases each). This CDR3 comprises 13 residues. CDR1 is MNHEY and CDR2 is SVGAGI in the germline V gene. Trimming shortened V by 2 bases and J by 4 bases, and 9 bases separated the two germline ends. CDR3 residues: CASSYRDGYEQYV. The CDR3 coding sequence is TGTGCCAGCAGTTACCGGGACGGTTACGAGCAGTACGTC.

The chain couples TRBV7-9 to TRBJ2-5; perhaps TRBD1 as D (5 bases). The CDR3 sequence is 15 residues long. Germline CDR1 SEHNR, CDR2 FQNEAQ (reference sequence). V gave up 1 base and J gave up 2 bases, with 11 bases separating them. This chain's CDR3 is CASSLDRLVQETQYF. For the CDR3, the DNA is TGTGCCAGCAGCTTAGACAGGCTAGTACAAGAGACCCAGTACTTC.

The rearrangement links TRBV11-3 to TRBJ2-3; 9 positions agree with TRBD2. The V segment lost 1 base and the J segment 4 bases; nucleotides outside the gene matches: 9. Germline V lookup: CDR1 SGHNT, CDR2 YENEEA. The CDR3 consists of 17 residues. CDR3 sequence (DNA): TGTGCCAGCAGCTTAGGAAGGCTAGCGGGATGGGCAGATACGCAGTATTTT. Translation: CASSLGRLAGWADTQYF.

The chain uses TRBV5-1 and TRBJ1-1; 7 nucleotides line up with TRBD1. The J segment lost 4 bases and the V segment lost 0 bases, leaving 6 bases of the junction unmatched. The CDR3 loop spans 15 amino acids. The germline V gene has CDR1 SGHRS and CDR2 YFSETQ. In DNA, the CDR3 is TGCGCCAGCAGCTTGGTTGCAGGGGGGGTCACTGAAGCTTTCTTT. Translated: CASSLVAGGVTEAFF.

CDR3 sequence: CASSQDRRAQGAQQPQHF. CDR3 DNA: TGTGCCAGCAGCCAAGATAGGAGGGCACAGGGGGCACAGCAGCCCCAGCATTTT. The chain couples TRBV4-2 to TRBJ1-5; TRBD1 matches at 9 bases. The CDR3 runs to 18 residues. The junction had 13 bases not matched to a gene; V was cut back by 0 bases and J by 7 bases. Germline V gene lookup returns CDR1 LGHNA and CDR2 YNFKEQ.

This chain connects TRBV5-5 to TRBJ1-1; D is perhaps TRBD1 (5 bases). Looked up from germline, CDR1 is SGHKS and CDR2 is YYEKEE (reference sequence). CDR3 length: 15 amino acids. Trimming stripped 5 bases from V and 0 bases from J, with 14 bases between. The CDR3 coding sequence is TGTGCCAGCAGTTCCATCCAGGGCCTGAACACTGAAGCTTTCTTT. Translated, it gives CASSSIQGLNTEAFF.

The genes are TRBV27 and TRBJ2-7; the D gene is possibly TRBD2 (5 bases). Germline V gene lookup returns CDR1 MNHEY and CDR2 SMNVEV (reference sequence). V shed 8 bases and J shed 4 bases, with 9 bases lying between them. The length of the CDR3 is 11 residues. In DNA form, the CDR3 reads TGTGCCAGCGGCTCGGGGTACGAGCAGTACGTC. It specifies CASGSGYEQYV.

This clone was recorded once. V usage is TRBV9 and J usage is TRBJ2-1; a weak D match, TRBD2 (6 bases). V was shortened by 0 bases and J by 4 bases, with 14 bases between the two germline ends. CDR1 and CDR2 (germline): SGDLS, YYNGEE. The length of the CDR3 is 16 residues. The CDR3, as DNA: TGTGCCAGCAGCGTAGAGGGCGGGGTGAAGTACAATGAGCAGTTCTTC. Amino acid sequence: CASSVEGGVKYNEQFF.